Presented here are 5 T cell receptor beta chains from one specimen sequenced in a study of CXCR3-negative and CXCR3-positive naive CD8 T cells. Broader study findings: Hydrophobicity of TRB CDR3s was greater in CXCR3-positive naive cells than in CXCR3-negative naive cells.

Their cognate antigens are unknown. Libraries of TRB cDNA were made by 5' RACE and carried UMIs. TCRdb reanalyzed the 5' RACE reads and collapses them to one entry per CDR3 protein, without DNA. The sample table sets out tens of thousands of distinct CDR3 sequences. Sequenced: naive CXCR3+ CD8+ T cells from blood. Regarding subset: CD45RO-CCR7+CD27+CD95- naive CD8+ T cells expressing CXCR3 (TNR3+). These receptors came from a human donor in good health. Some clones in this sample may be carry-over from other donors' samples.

The CDR3 here is CASSQDRTGLSYEQYF. The V call is TRBV4-3, the J call TRBJ2-7; the D call from TCRdb, TRBD1, cannot be confirmed without DNA. The CDR3 runs to 16 residues. The germline gives CDR1 LGHNA, CDR2 YSLEER.

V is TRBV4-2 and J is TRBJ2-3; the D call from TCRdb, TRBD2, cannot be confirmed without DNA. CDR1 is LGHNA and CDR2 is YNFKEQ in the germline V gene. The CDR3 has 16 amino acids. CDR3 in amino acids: CASSQVQAGVADTQYF.

CDR3: CASSLMGLADEQYF. The chain employs TRBV27 and TRBJ2-7; TCRdb reports TRBD2, a call that lacks DNA to check it against. The CDR3 covers 14 residues. Germline loops: CDR1 MNHEY, CDR2 SMNVEV (reference sequence).

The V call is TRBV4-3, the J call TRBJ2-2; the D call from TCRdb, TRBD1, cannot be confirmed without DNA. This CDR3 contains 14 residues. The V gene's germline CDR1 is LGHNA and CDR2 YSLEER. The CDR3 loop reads CASSPGDRTGELFF.

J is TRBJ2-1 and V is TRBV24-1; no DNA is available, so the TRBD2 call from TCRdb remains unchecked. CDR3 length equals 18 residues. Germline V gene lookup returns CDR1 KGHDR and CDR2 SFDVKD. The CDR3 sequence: CATSDTPKTSGRVYEQFF.